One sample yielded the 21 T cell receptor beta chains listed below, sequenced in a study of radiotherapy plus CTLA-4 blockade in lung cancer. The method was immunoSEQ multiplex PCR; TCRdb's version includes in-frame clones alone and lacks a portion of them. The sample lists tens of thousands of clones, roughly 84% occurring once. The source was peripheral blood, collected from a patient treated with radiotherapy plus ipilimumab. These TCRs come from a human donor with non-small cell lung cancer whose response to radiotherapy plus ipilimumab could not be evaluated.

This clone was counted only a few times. The CDR3 DNA reads TGTGCCAGCACTAAGGACAGTGGGAGCAATCAGCCCCAGCATTTT. Amino acid sequence: CASTKDSGSNQPQHF. The rearrangement uses TRBV6-1 and TRBJ1-5, with D maybe TRBD1 (6 bases). Trimming stripped 7 bases from V and 1 base from J, with 14 bases between. The length of the CDR3 is 15 residues. Germline CDR1 MNHNS, CDR2 SASEGT.

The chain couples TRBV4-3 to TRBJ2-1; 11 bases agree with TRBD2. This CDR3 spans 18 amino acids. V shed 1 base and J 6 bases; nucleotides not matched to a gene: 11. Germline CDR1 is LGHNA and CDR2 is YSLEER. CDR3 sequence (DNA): TGCGCCAGCAGCCAAGCCGGCTTCGACGGACTAGCGGGCAATGAGCAGTTCTTC. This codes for CASSQAGFDGLAGNEQFF.

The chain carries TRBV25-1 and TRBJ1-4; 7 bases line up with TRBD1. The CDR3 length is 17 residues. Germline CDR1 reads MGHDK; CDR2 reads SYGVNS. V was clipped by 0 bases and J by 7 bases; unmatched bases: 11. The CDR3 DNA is TGTGCCAGCAGTGAATATACAGGGGCTGGGATAATTGAAAAACTGTTTTTT. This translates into CASSEYTGAGIIEKLFF.

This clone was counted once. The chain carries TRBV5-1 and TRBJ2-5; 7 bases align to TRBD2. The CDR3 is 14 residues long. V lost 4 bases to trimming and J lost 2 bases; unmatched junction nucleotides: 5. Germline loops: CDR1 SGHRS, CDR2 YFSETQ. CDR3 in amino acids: CASSRSSGQETQYF. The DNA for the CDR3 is TGCGCCAGCAGCAGGTCTAGCGGACAAGAGACCCAGTACTTC. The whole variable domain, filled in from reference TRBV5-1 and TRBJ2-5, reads KAGVTQTPRYLIKTRGQQVTLSCSPISGHRSVSWYQQTPGQGLQFLFEYFSETQRNKGNFPGRFSGRQFSNSRSEMNVSTLELGDSALYLCASSRSSGQETQYFGPGTRLLVL.

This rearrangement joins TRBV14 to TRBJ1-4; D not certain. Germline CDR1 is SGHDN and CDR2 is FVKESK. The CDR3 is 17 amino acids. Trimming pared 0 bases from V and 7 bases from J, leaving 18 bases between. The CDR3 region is CASSQERGSLWAEKLFF. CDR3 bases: TGTGCCAGCAGCCAAGAACGCGGGTCCTTATGGGCTGAAAAACTGTTTTTT. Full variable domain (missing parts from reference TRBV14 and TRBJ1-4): EAGVTQFPSHSVIEKGQTVTLRCDPISGHDNLYWYRRVMGKEIKFLLHFVKESKQDESGMPNNRFLAERTGGTYSTLKVQPAELEDSGVYFCASSQERGSLWAEKLFFGSGTQLSVL.

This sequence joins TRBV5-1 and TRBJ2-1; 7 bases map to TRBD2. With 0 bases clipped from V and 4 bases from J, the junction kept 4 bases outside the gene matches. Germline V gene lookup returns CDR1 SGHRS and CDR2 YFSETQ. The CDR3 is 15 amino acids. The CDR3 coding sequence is TGCGCCAGCAGCTTGGGAGCGGGGCCTTACAATGAGCAGTTCTTC. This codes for CASSLGAGPYNEQFF.

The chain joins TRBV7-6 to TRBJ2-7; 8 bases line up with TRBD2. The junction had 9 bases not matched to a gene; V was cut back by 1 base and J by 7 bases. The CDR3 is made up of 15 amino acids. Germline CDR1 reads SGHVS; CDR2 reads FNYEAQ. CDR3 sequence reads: CASSLEPGGREEQYF. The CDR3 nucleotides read TGTGCCAGCAGCTTAGAACCGGGGGGGCGCGAAGAGCAGTACTTC. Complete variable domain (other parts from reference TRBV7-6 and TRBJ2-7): GAGVSQSPRYKVTKRGQDVALRCDPISGHVSLYWYRQALGQGPEFLTYFNYEAQQDKSGLPNDRFSAERPEGSISTLTIQRTEQRDSAMYRCASSLEPGGREEQYFGPGTRLTVT.

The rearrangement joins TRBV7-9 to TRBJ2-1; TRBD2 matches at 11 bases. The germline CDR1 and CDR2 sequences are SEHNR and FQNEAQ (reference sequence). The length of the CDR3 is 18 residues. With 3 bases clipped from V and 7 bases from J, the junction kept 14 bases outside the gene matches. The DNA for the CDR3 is TGTGCCAGCAGCTTCCTCAAACTCCTAGCGGGGGGTTCAAATGAGCAGTTCTTC. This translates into CASSFLKLLAGGSNEQFF.

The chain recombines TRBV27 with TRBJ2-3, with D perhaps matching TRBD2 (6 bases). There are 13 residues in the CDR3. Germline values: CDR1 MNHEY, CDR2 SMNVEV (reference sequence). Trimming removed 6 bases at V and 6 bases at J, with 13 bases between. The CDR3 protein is CASSRLGRDTQYF. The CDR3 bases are TGTGCCAGCAGCCGCCTAGGGAGGGATACGCAGTATTTT.

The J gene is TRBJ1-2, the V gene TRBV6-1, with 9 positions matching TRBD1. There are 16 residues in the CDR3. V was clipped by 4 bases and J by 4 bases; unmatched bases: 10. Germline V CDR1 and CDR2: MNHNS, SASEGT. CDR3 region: CASSVTGGLPGYGYTF. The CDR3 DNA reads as TGTGCCAGCAGTGTTACAGGGGGCCTACCGGGCTATGGCTACACCTTC.

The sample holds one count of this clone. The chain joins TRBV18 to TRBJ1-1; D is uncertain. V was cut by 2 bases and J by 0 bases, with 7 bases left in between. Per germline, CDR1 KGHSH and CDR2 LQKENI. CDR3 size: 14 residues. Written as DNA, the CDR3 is TGTGCCAGCTCACCAACACGGGTGAACACTGAAGCTTTCTTT. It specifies CASSPTRVNTEAFF.

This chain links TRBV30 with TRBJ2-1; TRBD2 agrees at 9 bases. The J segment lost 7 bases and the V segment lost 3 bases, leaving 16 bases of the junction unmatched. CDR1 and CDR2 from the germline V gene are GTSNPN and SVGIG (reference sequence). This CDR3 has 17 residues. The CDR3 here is CAWSPYPAGGSRNEQFF. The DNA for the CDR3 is TGTGCCTGGAGCCCTTATCCAGCGGGAGGTTCTAGGAATGAGCAGTTCTTC.

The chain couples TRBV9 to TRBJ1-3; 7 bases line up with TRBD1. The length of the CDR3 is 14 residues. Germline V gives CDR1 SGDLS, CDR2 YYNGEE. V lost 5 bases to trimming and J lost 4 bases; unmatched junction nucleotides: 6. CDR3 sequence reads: CASRGGTAGNTIYF. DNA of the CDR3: TGTGCCAGCAGAGGGGGGACAGCCGGAAACACCATATATTTT.

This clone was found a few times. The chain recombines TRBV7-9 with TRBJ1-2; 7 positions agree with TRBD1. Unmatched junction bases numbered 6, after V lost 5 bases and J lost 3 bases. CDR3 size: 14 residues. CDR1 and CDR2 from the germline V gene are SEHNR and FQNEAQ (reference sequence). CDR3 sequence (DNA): TGTGCCAGCAGCCTACACAGGGGTGACTATGGCTACACCTTC. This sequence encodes CASSLHRGDYGYTF. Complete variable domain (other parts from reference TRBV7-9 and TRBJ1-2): DTGVSQNPRHKITKRGQNVTFRCDPISEHNRLYWYRQTLGQGPEFLTYFQNEAQLEKSRLLSDRFSAERPKGSFSTLEIQRTEQGDSAMYLCASSLHRGDYGYTFGSGTRLTVV.

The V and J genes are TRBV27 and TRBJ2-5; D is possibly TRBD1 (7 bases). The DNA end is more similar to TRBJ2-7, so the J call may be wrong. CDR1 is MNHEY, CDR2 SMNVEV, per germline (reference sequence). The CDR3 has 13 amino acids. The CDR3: CASSFQGGYEQYF. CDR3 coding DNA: TGTGCCAGCAGTTTCCAGGGGGGCTACGAGCAGTACTTC.

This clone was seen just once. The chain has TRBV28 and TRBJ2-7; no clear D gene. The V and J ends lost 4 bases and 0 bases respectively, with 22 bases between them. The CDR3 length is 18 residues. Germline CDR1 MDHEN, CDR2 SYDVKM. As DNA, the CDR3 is TGTGCCAGCAGTTCACCACTATACGGCGGCGTAAGCTCCTACGAGCAGTACTTC. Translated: CASSSPLYGGVSSYEQYF.

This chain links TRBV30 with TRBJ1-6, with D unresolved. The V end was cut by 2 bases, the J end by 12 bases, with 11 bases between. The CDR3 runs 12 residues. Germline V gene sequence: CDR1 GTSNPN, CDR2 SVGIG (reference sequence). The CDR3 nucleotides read TGTGCCTGGAGTAGGACGCGGGGACCCCTCCACTTT. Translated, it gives CAWSRTRGPLHF.

The CDR3 DNA follows: TGCGCCAGCAGCGACTTCGATCCTAACTATGGCTACACCTTC. Residues: CASSDFDPNYGYTF. The rearrangement joins TRBV4-1 to TRBJ1-2, with D unresolved. This CDR3 is built from 14 residues. Germline V gene data show CDR1 as MGHRA and CDR2 as YSYEKL. The V and J ends lost 5 bases and 0 bases respectively, with 10 bases between them.

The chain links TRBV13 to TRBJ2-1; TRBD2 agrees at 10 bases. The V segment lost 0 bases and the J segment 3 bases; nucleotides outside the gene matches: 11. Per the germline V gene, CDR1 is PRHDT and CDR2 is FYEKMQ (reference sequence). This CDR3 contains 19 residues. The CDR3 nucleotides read TGTGCCAGCAGCTTAGGGACTAGCGGGCGAGCGGGGGGCTACAATGAGCAGTTCTTC. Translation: CASSLGTSGRAGGYNEQFF.

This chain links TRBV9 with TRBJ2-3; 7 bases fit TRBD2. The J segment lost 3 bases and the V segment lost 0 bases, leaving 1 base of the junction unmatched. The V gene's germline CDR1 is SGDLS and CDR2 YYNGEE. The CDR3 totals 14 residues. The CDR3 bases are TGTGCCAGCAGCGTAGGACTAGCAACAGATACGCAGTATTTT. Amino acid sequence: CASSVGLATDTQYF.

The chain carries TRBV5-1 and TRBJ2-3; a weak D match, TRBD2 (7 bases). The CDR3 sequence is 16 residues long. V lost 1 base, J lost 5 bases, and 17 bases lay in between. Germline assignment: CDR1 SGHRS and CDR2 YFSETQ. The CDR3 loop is CASSLPGGGPGDTQYF. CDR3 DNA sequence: TGCGCCAGCAGCTTGCCTGGGGGGGGGCCGGGAGATACGCAGTATTTT.